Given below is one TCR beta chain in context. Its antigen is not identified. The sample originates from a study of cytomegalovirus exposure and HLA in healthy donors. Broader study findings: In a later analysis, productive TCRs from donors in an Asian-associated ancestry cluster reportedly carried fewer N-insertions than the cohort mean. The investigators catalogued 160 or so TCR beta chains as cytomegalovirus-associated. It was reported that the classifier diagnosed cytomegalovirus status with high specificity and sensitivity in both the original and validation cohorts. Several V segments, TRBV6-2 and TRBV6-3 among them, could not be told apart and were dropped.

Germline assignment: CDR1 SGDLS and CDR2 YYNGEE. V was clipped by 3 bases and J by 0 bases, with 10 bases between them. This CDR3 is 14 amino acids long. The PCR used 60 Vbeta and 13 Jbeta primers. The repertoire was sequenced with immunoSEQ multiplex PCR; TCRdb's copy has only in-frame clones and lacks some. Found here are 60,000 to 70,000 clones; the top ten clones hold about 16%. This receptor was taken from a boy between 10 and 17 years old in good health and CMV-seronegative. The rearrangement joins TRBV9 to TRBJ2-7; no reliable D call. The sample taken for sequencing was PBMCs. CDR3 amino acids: CASSAATHSYEQYF. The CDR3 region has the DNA TGTGCCAGCAGCGCCGCCACTCACTCCTACGAGCAGTACTTC.